This T cell receptor beta chain was identified in a study of blood T cell repertoires in COVID-19. Study in general: Acute and convalescent COVID-19 specimens originated in the United States, Italy and Spain. T cells, B-cell-depleted T cells, or PBMCs supplied cDNA or gDNA.

With 4 bases removed from V and 8 bases from J, the gap between germline ends came to 9 bases. Germline V gives CDR1 LGHDT, CDR2 YNNKEL (reference sequence). CDR3 length: 13 residues. Under the authors' procedure: Quantification of nucleated cells was approximated via reference gene primer amplification. The table came from immunoSEQ multiplex PCR; TCRdb's copy has only in-frame clones and leaves some out. That table supplies the V and J calls and clone size; D and trimming were determined from the DNA. The sample lists approximately 100,000 clones; roughly nine tenths were seen once. Sequencing was carried out using peripheral blood. V is TRBV3-1 (or the pseudogene TRBV3-2) and J is TRBJ1-6; D not certain. This TCR derives from a man between 45 and 60 years old with acute or convalescent COVID-19. CDR3 in amino acids: CASSPRGDSPLHF. CDR3 nucleotides: TGTGCCAGCAGCCCCCGGGGAGATTCACCCCTCCACTTT.